In its sample, the clone carrying this TCR beta chain was seen many times. Its specificity is not known. Tagging with unique molecular identifiers was applied to individual cDNA molecules. MiXCR was run by TCRdb on the 5' RACE reads, yielding one entry per CDR3 protein. The repertoire holds almost 30,000 distinct CDR3 sequences, less than 6.5% seen once, with 4.5% to 6% in the top ten. V shed 5 bases and J shed 2 bases, with 9 bases lying between them. Per the germline V gene, CDR1 is KGHSH and CDR2 is LQKENI. This CDR3 region has 13 residues. This sample was included in a study of early T cells in non-severe SARS-CoV-2 infection. Turning to the study itself: Alpha and beta chains were unpaired, from unsorted whole-blood bulk RNA.

Study results and limitations: Matching against VDJdb likely underestimated virus-specific expansions, favoring anti-spike CD8.

The chain combines TRBV18 with TRBJ2-5; the D is unclear. This sequence was found in an adult who was a healthcare worker with PCR-confirmed SARS-CoV-2 infection or an uninfected control (not recorded which). The specimen sequenced was whole blood. CDR3 residues: CASSIVRQETQYF. The DNA of the CDR3 is TGTGCCAGCTCAATTGTCCGTCAAGAGACCCAGTACTTC.